This T cell receptor (beta chain) was profiled in a study of T cells in pancreatic ductal adenocarcinoma. The study's findings and limits: No significant tumor-blood clonality difference; means were about 0.1 and 0.065. Enrichment of CD45RO+ effector over naive T cells in tumors may bias clonality.

Selected pancreatic ductal adenocarcinoma patients had undergone surgery without neoadjuvant therapy. Assay used: immunoSEQ multiplex PCR; TCRdb lists only in-frame clones, some missing. The sample yields roughly 17,000 clones, under 95% seen once. Notes on this clone: As yet, its antigen is unknown.

Sequencing was carried out using PBMCs. The TCR was taken from a human donor with pancreatic ductal adenocarcinoma.

In DNA, the CDR3 is TGTGCCAGTAGTATAGCCCAGACAGGGACCCATACGCAGTATTTT. This codes for CASSIAQTGTHTQYF. The chain employs TRBV19 and TRBJ2-3; TRBD1 matches at 7 bases. Germline loops: CDR1 LNHDA, CDR2 SQIVND (reference sequence). V trimming: 1 base; J trimming: 7 bases; junction bases outside the gene matches: 8. The CDR3 has 15 residues.